Listed here are 24 T cell receptor beta chains from one sample, sequenced in a study of blood T cell repertoires in COVID-19. TCRdb keeps only in-frame clones here, not all; method: immunoSEQ multiplex PCR. The sample gives fewer than 250,000 clones, approximately 81% of which show up once; over 9.5% is in the top ten. Sequenced sample: peripheral blood. These receptors originate from a woman of 80 years or more with COVID-19, enrolled during active disease.

This chain uses TRBV5-5 with TRBJ2-7; no clear D gene. Germline V gene sequence: CDR1 SGHKS, CDR2 YYEKEE (reference sequence). This CDR3 is 13 amino acids long. The V end lost 2 bases, the J end lost 5 bases, and 11 bases lay between the germline ends. Here the CDR3 reads CASSLNWSNEQYV. CDR3 DNA: TGTGCCAGCAGCTTAAACTGGTCCAACGAGCAGTACGTC.

The gene calls are TRBV7-2 and TRBJ2-1; 10 nucleotides match TRBD2. The CDR3 length is 16 residues. V lost 3 bases and J lost 1; bases outside the gene matches: 3. Germline loops: CDR1 SGHTA, CDR2 FQGNSA. CDR3: CASSFGAGGSYNEQFF. CDR3 bases: TGTGCCAGCAGCTTCGGAGCGGGGGGGTCCTACAATGAGCAGTTCTTC.

This rearrangement joins TRBV28 to TRBJ1-1, with D tentatively TRBD1 (5 bases). CDR3 length: 12 amino acids. Per germline, CDR1 MDHEN and CDR2 SYDVKM. Trimming stripped 6 bases from V and 6 bases from J, with 11 bases between. The CDR3 region has the DNA TGTGCCAGCAGGGAGTGGGGGGCTGAAGCTTTCTTT. Encoded protein: CASREWGAEAFF. Variable domain in full (rest from reference TRBV28 and TRBJ1-1): DVKVTQSSRYLVKRTGEKVFLECVQDMDHENMFWYRQDPGLGLRLIYFSYDVKMKEKGDIPEGYSVSREKKERFSLILESASTNQTSMYLCASREWGAEAFFGQGTRLTVV.

The chain employs TRBV5-5 and TRBJ2-3; maybe TRBD1 (6 bases). Germline assignment: CDR1 SGHKS and CDR2 YYEKEE (reference sequence). CDR3 length: 14 residues. Trimming removed 4 bases from V and 3 bases from J, with 12 bases in between. The CDR3 DNA is TGTGCCAGCAGCCCAGGACAGATAACAGATACGCAGTATTTT. It is translated as CASSPGQITDTQYF. Together with reference TRBV5-5 and TRBJ2-3, the CDR3 gives the full variable domain: DAGVTQSPTHLIKTRGQQVTLRCSPISGHKSVSWYQQVLGQGPQFIFQYYEKEERGRGNFPDRFSARQFPNYSSELNVNALLLGDSALYLCASSPGQITDTQYFGPGTRLTVL.

The CDR3 DNA sequence: TGTGCCAGTACTCTAACCCCAGGGTCCTATAATTCACCCCTCCACTTT. Amino acid sequence: CASTLTPGSYNSPLHF. V and J are TRBV19 and TRBJ1-6, with D maybe TRBD1 (5 bases). The CDR3 sequence is 16 residues long. Germline CDR1 reads LNHDA; CDR2 reads SQIVND (reference sequence). V lost 7 bases to trimming and J lost 1 base, with 14 bases between them.

This chain's CDR3 is CASSSSGVGGDNEQFF. DNA of the CDR3: TGTGCCAGTAGTAGCAGCGGCGTAGGGGGGGACAATGAGCAGTTCTTC. The chain uses TRBV19 and TRBJ2-1, with a tentative D call TRBD2 (7 bases). The CDR3 is 16 amino acids. V was clipped by 4 bases and J by 5 bases, with 18 bases between them. The germline V gene encodes CDR1 LNHDA and CDR2 SQIVND (reference sequence).

The V and J genes are TRBV28 and TRBJ2-3, with TRBD1 matching over 11 bases. The germline V gene has CDR1 MDHEN and CDR2 SYDVKM. The CDR3 contains 15 residues. The ends lost 6 bases at V and 8 bases at J; junction bases unmatched: 10. CDR3 in DNA: TGTGCCAGCAGCCCTCGGACAGGGGGCGCGGGTACGCAGTATTTT. It is translated as CASSPRTGGAGTQYF.

The count of this clone is one. The chain couples TRBV5-1 to TRBJ2-2, with TRBD1 as a possible D gene (7 bases). This CDR3 spans 17 amino acids. Germline values: CDR1 SGHRS, CDR2 YFSETQ. Trimming cost V 3 bases and J 5 bases, with 20 bases left between them. Here the CDR3 reads CASSSRQGGSGTGELFF. CDR3 DNA: TGCGCCAGCAGCTCCCGACAGGGAGGTTCGGGGACCGGGGAGCTGTTTTTT.

Turning to this clone: The junction and the germline gene differ at one end; a read error may be behind it. This rearrangement joins TRBV15 to TRBJ2-7, with a possible D match to TRBD2 (7 bases). CDR1 and CDR2 from the germline V gene are LNHNV and YYDKDF (reference sequence). The CDR3 contains 12 residues. The CDR3 loop reads CATSRDQGQRGF. DNA of the CDR3: TGTGCCACCAGCAGAGATCAGGGGCAGCGGGGCTTC.

This clone was counted only a few times. The CDR3 spells CASSAPNSYEQYF. The CDR3 DNA follows: TGTGCCAGCAGCGCACCTAACTCCTACGAGCAGTACTTC. V gene TRBV7-2 combines with J gene TRBJ2-7, with D uncertain. Germline V gene data show CDR1 as SGHTA and CDR2 as FQGNSA. There are 13 residues in the CDR3. Between the trimmed V and J ends, which lost 5 bases and 0 bases, there was a span of 8 bases.

A few counts support this clone. The V call is TRBV3-1 (or the pseudogene TRBV3-2), the J call TRBJ1-1, with D maybe TRBD1 (6 bases). This CDR3 region has 16 residues. V was cut by 1 base and J by 5 bases, with 17 bases left in between. Germline V gene data show CDR1 as LGHDT and CDR2 as YNNKEL (reference sequence). In DNA, the CDR3 is TGTGCCAGCAGCCAAGTTCAAGAGACAGGAGGTACTGAAGCTTTCTTT. This translates into CASSQVQETGGTEAFF.

V and J are TRBV5-3 and TRBJ2-7; possible D gene TRBD1, 5 bases. TRBV5-3 is assigned to the ORF class and has an uncertain function. The CDR3 extends over 15 amino acids. The ends were cut back, 5 bases at V and 2 bases at J, with 17 bases in the middle. The CDR3 reads CARREQDGKPYEQYV. The CDR3 coding sequence is TGTGCCAGAAGGGAACAGGACGGAAAACCCTACGAGCAGTACGTC.

The genes are TRBV6-8 and TRBJ2-7; 13 positions agree with TRBD2. Germline V gene sequence: CDR1 MNHGY, CDR2 SAAAGT. The CDR3 length is 17 residues. V was pared by 1 base and J by 7 bases, with 10 bases of the junction left unmatched. In nucleotides, the CDR3 is TGTGCCAGCAGTTACTTACGGACTAGCGGGGGATCGGGAGAGCAGTACTTC. It yields the protein CASSYLRTSGGSGEQYF.

The chain has TRBV6-2 or TRBV6-3 and TRBJ1-2, with TRBD1 identical over 7 bases. Germline V gene sequence: CDR1 MNHEY, CDR2 SVGEGT. CDR3 length: 15 residues. V dropped 5 bases and J dropped 4; count of bases not matched to a gene: 10. The CDR3 region is CASSQGDGRVYGYTF. The CDR3 nucleotides read TGTGCCAGCAGTCAGGGGGACGGACGAGTCTATGGCTACACCTTC.

The chain couples TRBV3-1 (or the pseudogene TRBV3-2) to TRBJ2-7, with a tentative D call TRBD2 (5 bases). The CDR3 sequence is 15 residues long. V was pared by 5 bases and J by 6 bases, with 20 bases between. Germline-derived CDR1 and CDR2 are LGHDT and YNNKEL (reference sequence). The CDR3: CASSSSGIRGGEQYF. The CDR3 coding sequence is TGTGCCAGCAGCTCCTCCGGGATAAGAGGCGGCGAGCAGTACTTC.

The genes are TRBV5-1 and TRBJ2-7, with D tentatively TRBD2 (5 bases). The CDR3 extends over 14 amino acids. Trimming took 0 bases from V and 2 from J, leaving 9 bases between them. CDR1 SGHRS and CDR2 YFSETQ come from the germline V gene. CDR3 loop: CASSLGGSPYEQYF. The CDR3 DNA is TGCGCCAGCAGCTTGGGAGGGTCCCCCTACGAGCAGTACTTC. Full variable domain (remainder filled in from reference TRBV5-1 and TRBJ2-7): KAGVTQTPRYLIKTRGQQVTLSCSPISGHRSVSWYQQTPGQGLQFLFEYFSETQRNKGNFPGRFSGRQFSNSRSEMNVSTLELGDSALYLCASSLGGSPYEQYFGPGTRLTVT.

This sequence joins TRBV9 and TRBJ1-1, with TRBD1 as a possible D gene (6 bases). V was cut by 0 bases and J by 3 bases, with 15 bases left in between. Germline values: CDR1 SGDLS, CDR2 YYNGEE. CDR3 length: 16 amino acids. The CDR3: CASSVGGRGTDTEAFF. The CDR3 nucleotides read TGTGCCAGCAGCGTAGGAGGCAGGGGTACTGACACTGAAGCTTTCTTT. The full variable domain, in which reference TRBV9 and TRBJ1-1 provide the parts outside the CDR3, is DSGVTQTPKHLITATGQRVTLRCSPRSGDLSVYWYQQSLDQGLQFLIQYYNGEERAKGNILERFSAQQFPDLHSELNLSSLELGDSALYFCASSVGGRGTDTEAFFGQGTRLTVV.

The chain has TRBV27 and TRBJ1-5; D is possibly TRBD1 (5 bases). V gave up 5 bases and J gave up 1 base, with 15 bases separating them. This CDR3 is built from 16 residues. Per the germline V gene, CDR1 is MNHEY and CDR2 is SMNVEV (reference sequence). CDR3 sequence (DNA): TGTGCCAGCAGTAGTTTCCAGGGAATCAGCAATCAGCCCCAGCATTTT. Its protein product is CASSSFQGISNQPQHF.

The chain links TRBV4-1 to TRBJ2-3; TRBD2 aligns across 7 bases. The CDR3 spans 19 residues. After removal of 3 bases from V and 2 bases from J, the junction contained 17 bases not matched to a gene. Germline V gene data show CDR1 as MGHRA and CDR2 as YSYEKL. CDR3 DNA sequence: TGCGCCAGCAGCCAGAAGGCTGGGAGGGCAGGGCTGGCCACAGATACGCAGTATTTT. Protein product: CASSQKAGRAGLATDTQYF.

The CDR3 is CASSLEGATYF. The CDR3 nucleotides are TGCGCCAGCAGCTTGGAGGGGGCGACGTATTTT. The chain employs TRBV5-1 and TRBJ2-3, with 7 bases that match TRBD1. In germline, CDR1 is SGHRS, CDR2 YFSETQ. V lost 0 bases and J lost 14; bases outside the gene matches: 3. This CDR3 spans 11 amino acids.

The V call is TRBV5-5, the J call TRBJ1-5, with a weak D call TRBD1 (5 bases). Germline V lookup: CDR1 SGHKS, CDR2 YYEKEE (reference sequence). CDR3 length equals 14 residues. The V gene lost 0 bases and the J gene lost 2 bases, with 6 bases spanning the gap. The CDR3 loop is CASSLGGGNQPQHF. The DNA of the CDR3 is TGTGCCAGCAGCTTGGGGGGGGGCAATCAGCCCCAGCATTTT.

This clone was seen more than once but under ten times. J is TRBJ2-1 and V is TRBV27; TRBD1 might be the D (7 bases). This CDR3 contains 15 residues. CDR1 and CDR2 (germline): MNHEY, SMNVEV (reference sequence). Between the trimmed V and J ends, which lost 8 bases and 2 bases, there was a span of 16 bases. The CDR3 region is CASAHQGGPYNEQFF. DNA for the CDR3: TGTGCCAGCGCTCACCAGGGGGGACCCTACAATGAGCAGTTCTTC.

The CDR3 protein is CASSLQGGGNYGYTF. The CDR3, as DNA: TGTGCCAGCAGCCTACAGGGCGGGGGGAACTATGGCTACACCTTC. The chain links TRBV11-2 to TRBJ1-2; perhaps TRBD1 as D (6 bases). The CDR3 consists of 15 residues. Germline V lookup: CDR1 SGHAT, CDR2 FQNNGV. The ends were cut back, 5 bases at V and 2 bases at J, with 15 bases in the middle. Filled out from reference TRBV11-2 and TRBJ1-2, the complete variable domain reads EAGVAQSPRYKIIEKRQSVAFWCNPISGHATLYWYQQILGQGPKLLIQFQNNGVVDDSQLPKDRFSAERLKGVDSTLKIQPAKLEDSAVYLCASSLQGGGNYGYTFGSGTRLTVV.

The V and J genes are TRBV5-6 and TRBJ1-2; D is uncertain. V lost 5 bases to trimming and J lost 6 bases, with 20 bases between them. CDR3 size: 15 residues. From germline, CDR1 is SGHDT and CDR2 YYEEEE. For the CDR3, the DNA is TGTGCCAGCAGTCGTCGGACGGCGAGCGGGGATGGCTACACCTTC. Translating gives CASSRRTASGDGYTF.